Reported below is one T cell receptor beta chain. Antigen unknown. 5'RACE template switching generated TCR cDNA, adding a universal primer site and UMIs. TCRdb reanalysed the 5' RACE reads using MiXCR and keeps one entry per CDR3 protein. The sample includes about 430,000 distinct CDR3 sequences, about 17% seen only once; the top ten take 15% to 20%. The data were taken from a study of T cells after yellow fever vaccination. Looking at the study overall: The fractions with low cell numbers were processed using SMART-Seq v4 Ultra Low Input.

Germline CDR1 reads SGHTA; CDR2 reads FQGNSA. The CDR3 is 14 amino acids. The V and J ends lost 5 bases and 4 bases, in that order; junction bases with no gene match: 5. The study's findings and limits: Any FACS-sorted repertoire could hold abundant clonotypes that contaminate it from the bulk population. Compared with primary, the secondary response was weaker and peaked at day 5, not 15.

This sample comprised PBMCs, obtained before the yellow fever booster vaccination. The chain employs TRBV7-2 and TRBJ2-1; 7 nucleotides agree with TRBD1. This clonotype was sampled from a man between 18 and 29 years old who received the YFV17D yellow fever vaccine. As DNA, the CDR3 is TGTGCCAGCAGCGAAGAGGGGGCGTACAATGAGCAGTTCTTC. Its translation: CASSEEGAYNEQFF.